This T cell receptor (beta chain) was recorded in a study of T cell responses to AZD1222 COVID-19 vaccine. General observations from the study: Mapped onto spike, vaccine-associated CD4 TCRs spanned it and were dominant at 160-218 and 743-854. Reports indicate that nearly half of spike-specific TCRs are directed at unmutated variant regions.

Assay: immunoSEQ multiplex PCR; the TCRdb copy retains only in-frame clones and omits some. The sample lists roughly 200,000 clones, less than 95% occurring once. For this clone: No antigen is known for it.

Germline CDR1 reads SGHDN; CDR2 reads FVKESK. Trimming left V 4 bases short and J 6 bases short, with 12 bases between. The CDR3 totals 14 residues. This receptor was obtained from an adult who received the MenACWY meningococcal vaccine as a control. This specimen was peripheral blood, taken 28 days after the second dose of the MenACWY control vaccine. The rearrangement links TRBV14 to TRBJ2-2; D is unresolved. CDR3 in amino acids: CASSPRLQAGELFF. The CDR3 DNA is TGTGCCAGCAGCCCCCGATTGCAAGCCGGGGAGCTGTTTTTT.